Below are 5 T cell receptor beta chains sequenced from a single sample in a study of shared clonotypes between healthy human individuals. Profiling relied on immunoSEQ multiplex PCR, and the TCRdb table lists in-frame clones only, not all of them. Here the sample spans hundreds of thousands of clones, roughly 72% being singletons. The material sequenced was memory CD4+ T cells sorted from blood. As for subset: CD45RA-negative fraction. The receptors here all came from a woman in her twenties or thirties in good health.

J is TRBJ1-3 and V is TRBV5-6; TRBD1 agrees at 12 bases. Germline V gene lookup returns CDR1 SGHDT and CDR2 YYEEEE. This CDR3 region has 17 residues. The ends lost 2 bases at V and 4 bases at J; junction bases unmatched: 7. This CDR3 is CASSLPGTGGSGNTIYF. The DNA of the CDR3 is TGTGCCAGCAGCTTACCCGGGACAGGGGGCTCCGGAAACACCATATATTTT. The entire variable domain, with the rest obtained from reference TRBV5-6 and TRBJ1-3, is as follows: DAGVTQSPTHLIKTRGQQVTLRCSPKSGHDTVSWYQQALGQGPQFIFQYYEEEERQRGNFPDRFSGHQFPNYSSELNVNALLLGDSALYLCASSLPGTGGSGNTIYFGEGSWLTVV.

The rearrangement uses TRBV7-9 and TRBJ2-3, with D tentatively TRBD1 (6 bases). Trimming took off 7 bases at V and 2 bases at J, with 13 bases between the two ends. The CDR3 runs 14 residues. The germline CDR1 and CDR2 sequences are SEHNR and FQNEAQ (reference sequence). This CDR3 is CASKSGESTDTQYF. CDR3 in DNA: TGTGCCAGCAAGTCAGGGGAGTCCACAGATACGCAGTATTTT.

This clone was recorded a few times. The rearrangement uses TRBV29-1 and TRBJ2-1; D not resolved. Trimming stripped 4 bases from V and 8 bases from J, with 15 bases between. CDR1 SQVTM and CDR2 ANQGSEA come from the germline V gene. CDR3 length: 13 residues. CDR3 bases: TGCAGCGTTGGGGTTAGTAGTTTGGATGAGCAGTTCTTC. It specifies CSVGVSSLDEQFF.

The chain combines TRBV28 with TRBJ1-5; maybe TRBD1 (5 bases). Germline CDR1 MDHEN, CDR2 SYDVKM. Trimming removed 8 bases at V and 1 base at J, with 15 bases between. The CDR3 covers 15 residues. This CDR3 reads CASHTGESSNQPQHF. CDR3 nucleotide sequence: TGTGCCAGCCATACAGGTGAATCAAGCAATCAGCCCCAGCATTTT.

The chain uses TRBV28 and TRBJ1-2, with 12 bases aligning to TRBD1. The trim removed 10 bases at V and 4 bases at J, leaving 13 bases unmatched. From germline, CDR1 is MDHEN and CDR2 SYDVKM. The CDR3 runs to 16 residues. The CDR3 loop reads CATPGDRGLGIYGYTF. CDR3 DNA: TGTGCCACCCCCGGGGACAGGGGGCTTGGAATCTATGGCTACACCTTC.